This T cell receptor (beta chain) was identified in a study of blood T cell repertoires in COVID-19. Study background: The cDNA or gDNA used as material had been derived from T cells, B-cell-depleted T cells, or PBMCs.

Germline V lookup: CDR1 SGHRS, CDR2 YFSETQ. The CDR3 runs to 18 residues. After removal of 4 bases from V and 0 bases from J, the junction contained 7 bases not matched to a gene. In the study's own analysis: How many nucleated cells were present was estimated from reference gene primer amplification. Assay used: immunoSEQ multiplex PCR; TCRdb lists only in-frame clones, some missing. V, J and clone size derive from that table, while D and trimming were established from the DNA sequence. This sample has about 61,000 clones, with about nine tenths found just once. The chain uses TRBV5-1 and TRBJ2-5; TRBD2 matches 15 bases. The TCR originated in a woman aged 50 to 60 with active or convalescent COVID-19. Sequencing used peripheral blood. The CDR3: CASSKGLAGGSYQETQYF. CDR3 bases: TGCGCCAGCAGCAAGGGACTAGCGGGAGGCTCGTACCAAGAGACCCAGTACTTC. The whole variable domain, remainder taken from reference TRBV5-1 and TRBJ2-5, is KAGVTQTPRYLIKTRGQQVTLSCSPISGHRSVSWYQQTPGQGLQFLFEYFSETQRNKGNFPGRFSGRQFSNSRSEMNVSTLELGDSALYLCASSKGLAGGSYQETQYFGPGTRLLVL.